This T cell receptor (beta chain) came from a study of cytomegalovirus exposure and HLA in healthy donors. This PCR relied on a set of 60 Vbeta primers and 13 Jbeta primers. This table comes from immunoSEQ multiplex PCR, and its TCRdb copy is limited to in-frame clones, with some not included. The data show 150,000 to 180,000 clones, 70% to 80% seen once. Germline values: CDR1 GTSNPN, CDR2 SVGIG (reference sequence). This CDR3 region has 14 residues. The sequencing sample was made of PBMCs. The V call is TRBV30, the J call TRBJ2-5; D remains ambiguous. The tail of the sequence fits TRBJ2-7 better, so the J call may be wrong. This TCR was recovered from a man aged 30-40 years in good health and CMV-seropositive. The CDR3 protein is CAWSVGYSPYEQYF. The CDR3 DNA follows: TGTGCCTGGAGTGTTGGGTACAGTCCCTACGAGCAGTACTTC.